This TCR beta chain was identified in a study of CD8 T cells in cerebrospinal fluid in Alzheimer's disease. Regarding this clonotype: Its antigen remains unknown.

Broader study findings: Expanded clones of at least 3% were commoner in Alzheimer's patients than healthy subjects.

Using the 10x single-cell sequencing reads, TCRdb records one entry per CDR3 protein without DNA. The sample data list some 460 distinct CDR3 sequences. The germline V gene has CDR1 LNHNV and CDR2 YYDKDF (reference sequence). There are 14 residues in the CDR3. The sequencing sample was made of cerebrospinal fluid. The receptor was isolated from a human donor with Alzheimer's disease. V and J are TRBV15 and TRBJ2-3; TCRdb returns TRBD1, unconfirmable since there is no DNA. The CDR3 here is CATSRDRGTDTQYF.